This TCR beta chain was identified in a study of immune cell composition in non-small cell lung cancer. Measured with immunoSEQ multiplex PCR; TCRdb has only the in-frame clones, and not every one. The sample records about 9,100 clones, around 68% being singletons. Remarks on this clone: Antigen unknown.

V dropped 4 bases and J dropped 0; count of bases not matched to a gene: 3. The CDR3 runs to 15 residues. Germline CDR1 SGHTA, CDR2 FQGTGA. Study results and limitations: Lung adenocarcinomas had lower top 10 clone scores and clonality than squamous tumours.

The sequence was obtained from a human donor with non-small cell lung cancer. Specimen: lung tumor tissue. The rearrangement joins TRBV7-3 to TRBJ2-3; 8 positions match TRBD2. CDR3 sequence: CASSSSGRSTDTQYF. The CDR3 DNA reads TGTGCCAGCAGCTCGAGCGGGAGAAGCACAGATACGCAGTATTTT.